The 31 T cell receptor beta chains listed next were all sequenced from one sample in a study of T cell responses to AZD1222 COVID-19 vaccine. Generated by immunoSEQ multiplex PCR, the TCRdb table keeps only in-frame clones and is missing some. The table has approximately 150,000 clones, 94% seen once. The sequences come from peripheral blood, collected on day 0 of AZD1222 vaccination. Receptor source: an adult in good health.

The chain links TRBV5-1 to TRBJ1-4; 9 nucleotides line up with TRBD1. The CDR3 has 17 amino acids. Germline V lookup: CDR1 SGHRS, CDR2 YFSETQ. The junction had 11 bases not matched to a gene; V was cut back by 7 bases and J by 1 base. The CDR3: CASRRAGTGRTNEKLFF. DNA of the CDR3: TGCGCCAGCCGCCGTGCCGGGACAGGGCGAACTAATGAAAAACTGTTTTTT.

This chain uses TRBV6-2 or TRBV6-3 with TRBJ2-4, with D possibly matching TRBD1 (6 bases). V lost 1 base to trimming and J lost 1 base, with 23 bases between them. The CDR3 has 20 residues. The germline V gene encodes CDR1 MNHEY and CDR2 SVGEGT. CDR3: CASSYYLAGEGVDAKNIQYF. DNA for the CDR3: TGTGCCAGCAGTTACTACCTAGCCGGAGAGGGGGTGGATGCCAAAAACATTCAGTACTTC.

The rearrangement links TRBV2 to TRBJ2-5; D perhaps matches TRBD1 (6 bases). The CDR3 runs to 13 residues. V dropped 8 bases and J dropped 7 bases, with 17 bases sitting between them. Germline V gene sequence: CDR1 SNHLY, CDR2 FYNNEI. In nucleotides, the CDR3 is TGTGCCAGCTTGGGGGCCAGGGAGACGACCCAGTACTTC. Protein: CASLGARETTQYF.

This sequence joins TRBV5-1 and TRBJ2-5, with TRBD1 as a possible D gene (6 bases). V lost 4 bases to trimming and J lost 1 base, with 11 bases between them. Per the germline V gene, CDR1 is SGHRS and CDR2 is YFSETQ. This CDR3 has 14 amino acids. CDR3 loop: CASSEQGLQETQYF. The CDR3 DNA reads TGCGCCAGCAGCGAACAGGGCCTCCAAGAGACCCAGTACTTC.

This sequence joins TRBV20-1 and TRBJ2-1; D not resolved. Germline V CDR1 and CDR2: DFQATT, SNEGSKA (reference sequence). V shed 6 bases and J shed 8 bases, with 11 bases lying between them. This CDR3 has 11 amino acids. For the CDR3, the DNA is TGCAGTGCCTCTACTGAGGATGAGCAGTTCTTC. The encoded protein is CSASTEDEQFF.

The chain is built from TRBV6-5 and TRBJ2-1; 7 bases match TRBD2. In germline, CDR1 is MNHEY, CDR2 SVGAGI. The CDR3 extends over 14 amino acids. V lost 4 bases to trimming and J lost 6 bases; unmatched junction nucleotides: 6. CDR3 sequence: CASSSGLPVNEQFF. DNA for the CDR3: TGTGCCAGCAGTTCGGGACTACCTGTCAATGAGCAGTTCTTC.

This chain links TRBV2 with TRBJ2-1; D is unresolved. The CDR3 has 13 amino acids. The V gene's germline CDR1 is SNHLY and CDR2 FYNNEI. Trimming removed 4 bases at V and 5 bases at J, with 9 bases between. In DNA, the CDR3 is TGTGCCAGCAGTGTTGCGGCAAACAATGAGCAGTTCTTC. As protein: CASSVAANNEQFF. Variable domain in full (rest from reference TRBV2 and TRBJ2-1): EPEVTQTPSHQVTQMGQEVILRCVPISNHLYFYWYRQILGQKVEFLVSFYNNEISEKSEIFDDQFSVERPDGSNFTLKIRSTKLEDSAMYFCASSVAANNEQFFGPGTRLTVL.

The chain uses TRBV6-5 and TRBJ1-1; D remains unclear. V lost 8 bases and J lost 0, with 13 bases in between. The CDR3 covers 14 residues. Germline V gene data show CDR1 as MNHEY and CDR2 as SVGAGI. For the CDR3, the DNA is TGTGCCAGCCCCCTTCCTTTGGTGAACACTGAAGCTTTCTTT. Residues: CASPLPLVNTEAFF.

This chain's CDR3 is CASSLQGGSNQPQHF. DNA for the CDR3: TGTGCCAGCAGCTTACAGGGGGGAAGCAATCAGCCCCAGCATTTT. V gene TRBV11-2 combines with J gene TRBJ1-5; 7 nucleotides match TRBD1. The CDR3 spans 15 residues. CDR1 is SGHAT, CDR2 FQNNGV, per germline. Trimming removed 2 bases from V and 1 base from J; junction bases left unmatched: 2.

V and J are TRBV7-2 and TRBJ1-6; D uncertain. Germline lookup yields CDR1 SGHTA and CDR2 FQGNSA. The CDR3 is made up of 13 amino acids. V lost 6 bases and J lost 5, with 8 bases in between. This CDR3 is CASSWRNNSPLHF. The CDR3 DNA follows: TGTGCCAGCAGTTGGCGGAATAATTCACCCCTCCACTTT.

This chain connects TRBV11-3 to TRBJ2-3, with D maybe TRBD1 (5 bases). This CDR3 is 14 amino acids long. Looked up from germline, CDR1 is SGHNT and CDR2 is YENEEA. V was clipped by 5 bases and J by 0 bases, with 9 bases between them. As DNA, the CDR3 is TGTGCCAGCAGCCGACAGTCTAGCACAGATACGCAGTATTTT. It encodes CASSRQSSTDTQYF.

As regards this clone: The junction shows a germline mismatch at one end, possibly a read error. V is TRBV5-4 and J is TRBJ2-3, with 9 bases that match TRBD1. Germline loops: CDR1 SGHNT, CDR2 YYREEE (reference sequence). CDR3 length: 15 residues. Here the CDR3 reads CASSLGQGGTVTQYF. DNA of the CDR3: TGTGCCAGCAGCTTGGGACAGGGGGGGACAGTTACGCAGTATTTT. The whole variable domain, filled in from reference TRBV5-4 and TRBJ2-3, reads ETGVTQSPTHLIKTRGQQVTLRCSSQSGHNTVSWYQQALGQGPQFIFQYYREEENGRGNFPPRFSGLQFPNYSSELNVNALELDDSALYLCASSLGQGGTVTQYFGPGTRLTVL.

The V call is TRBV5-1, the J call TRBJ2-3; unclear D gene. V dropped 4 bases and J dropped 0 bases, with 12 bases sitting between them. CDR3 length equals 15 residues. Germline V lookup: CDR1 SGHRS, CDR2 YFSETQ. CDR3 in amino acids: CASSRAWASTDTQYF. The CDR3 nucleotides read TGCGCCAGCAGCCGTGCCTGGGCTAGCACAGATACGCAGTATTTT.

About this clone: At one end the junction does not follow the germline gene, possibly because of a read error. The chain couples TRBV28 to TRBJ1-2, with 7 positions matching TRBD1. This CDR3 has 14 residues. Germline V lookup: CDR1 MDHEN, CDR2 SYDVKM. CDR3 in amino acids: CASSPRQGGYRYTF. The CDR3 DNA reads TGTGCCAGCAGTCCTCGGCAGGGGGGCTATCGCTACACCTTC.

V usage is TRBV11-1 and J usage is TRBJ2-3; D not resolved. V lost 5 bases to trimming and J lost 2 bases, with 11 bases between them. The germline gives CDR1 SGHAT, CDR2 FQDESV (reference sequence). The CDR3 is 14 amino acids. CDR3: CASSPTGNTDTQYF. CDR3 nucleotides: TGTGCCAGCAGCCCAACTGGCAACACAGATACGCAGTATTTT.

The gene calls are TRBV2 and TRBJ1-6; 7 bases line up with TRBD1. Germline assignment: CDR1 SNHLY and CDR2 FYNNEI. CDR3 size: 14 residues. Germline trimming cut 10 bases from V and 4 bases from J; bases unmatched to any gene: 7. CDR3: CATISTGYNSPLHF. The DNA of the CDR3 is TGTGCCACCATATCGACAGGGTATAATTCACCCCTCCACTTT.

The chain has TRBV11-2 and TRBJ2-5; no clear D. The CDR3 is 14 residues long. Trimming pared 3 bases from V and 4 bases from J, leaving 12 bases between. Germline V gives CDR1 SGHAT, CDR2 FQNNGV. DNA of the CDR3: TGTGCCAGCAGCTTTGTCTTCGAGTCAGAGACCCAGTACTTC. Residues: CASSFVFESETQYF.

As DNA, the CDR3 is TGTGCCAGCAGCTTCAAGACTAGCGGGAGGGCAGATACGCAGTATTTT. The encoded protein is CASSFKTSGRADTQYF. The chain joins TRBV7-8 to TRBJ2-3; 14 bases align to TRBD2. The V and J ends lost 3 bases and 4 bases, in that order; junction bases with no gene match: 3. CDR3 length: 16 amino acids. In germline, CDR1 is SGHVS, CDR2 FQNEAQ. The full variable domain, its missing parts supplied by reference TRBV7-8 and TRBJ2-3, is GAGVSQSPRYKVAKRGQDVALRCDPISGHVSLFWYQQALGQGPEFLTYFQNEAQLDKSGLPSDRFFAERPEGSVSTLKIQRTQQEDSAVYLCASSFKTSGRADTQYFGPGTRLTVL.

This clone was observed a single time. This chain's CDR3 is CASTAPWGQGAGELFF. Here the CDR3 DNA reads TGTGCCAGTACCGCCCCGTGGGGACAGGGGGCCGGGGAGCTGTTTTTT. The chain joins TRBV19 to TRBJ2-2, with TRBD1 matching 11 bases. V lost 7 bases and J lost 6; bases outside the gene matches: 10. The germline gives CDR1 LNHDA, CDR2 SQIVND (reference sequence). This CDR3 contains 16 residues.

The rearrangement uses TRBV24-1 and TRBJ2-2; D not certain. The CDR3 is made up of 14 amino acids. Trimming shortened V by 3 bases and J by 10 bases, and 14 bases separated the two germline ends. Germline V gene sequence: CDR1 KGHDR, CDR2 SFDVKD. DNA of the CDR3: TGTGCCACCAGTGATATCCTTCGCGGACCGGAGCTGTTTTTT. Its protein product is CATSDILRGPELFF.

The genes are TRBV9 and TRBJ1-2; D is unclear. The V and J ends lost 0 bases and 0 bases respectively, with 6 bases between them. The CDR3 contains 14 residues. The germline V gene has CDR1 SGDLS and CDR2 YYNGEE. The CDR3 DNA is TGTGCCAGCAGCGTAGGTGGCCCTAACTATGGCTACACCTTC. The encoded protein is CASSVGGPNYGYTF.

The rearrangement uses TRBV18 and TRBJ1-6; a possible D gene is TRBD1 (5 bases). CDR1 is KGHSH and CDR2 is LQKENI in the germline V gene. This CDR3 region has 14 residues. Between the trimmed V and J ends, which lost 3 bases and 5 bases, there was a span of 8 bases. As DNA, the CDR3 is TGTGCCAGCTCACCCCGGGGCGATAATTCACCCCTCCACTTT. This encodes CASSPRGDNSPLHF. Supplemented by reference TRBV18 and TRBJ1-6, the full variable domain reads NAGVMQNPRHLVRRRGQEARLRCSPMKGHSHVYWYRQLPEEGLKFMVYLQKENIIDESGMPKERFSAEFPKEGPSILRIQQVVRGDSAAYFCASSPRGDNSPLHFGNGTRLTVT.

V gene TRBV5-1 combines with J gene TRBJ1-1; D not resolved. V gave up 0 bases and J gave up 6 bases, with 12 bases separating them. Germline CDR1 and CDR2: SGHRS and YFSETQ. This CDR3 has 14 amino acids. The CDR3 reads CASSLGRARAEAFF. The CDR3 coding sequence is TGCGCCAGCAGCTTGGGGAGGGCGAGGGCTGAAGCTTTCTTT.

The chain links TRBV27 to TRBJ1-6; TRBD1 might be the D (5 bases). Germline V gene data show CDR1 as MNHEY and CDR2 as SMNVEV (reference sequence). The CDR3 is 17 amino acids. Trimming left V 0 bases short and J 4 bases short, with 13 bases between. This CDR3 is CASSLSGQGHYNSPLHF. For the CDR3, the DNA is TGTGCCAGCAGTTTATCGGGCCAGGGCCATTATAATTCACCCCTCCACTTT.

V usage is TRBV23-1 and J usage is TRBJ1-5; TRBD1 agrees at 8 bases. TRBV23-1 belongs to the ORF category, with a function that is uncertain. The J segment lost 5 bases and the V segment lost 0 bases, leaving 18 bases of the junction unmatched. The length of the CDR3 is 20 residues. DNA for the CDR3: TGCGCCAGCAGTCAATCCGGACTCTTAGATGTGGACAGGGTCGATCAGCCCCAGCATTTT. Protein sequence: CASSQSGLLDVDRVDQPQHF.

The CDR3 protein is CASSQDSASGLTGELFF. CDR3 bases: TGCGCCAGCAGCCAAGATTCGGCTAGCGGTCTAACCGGGGAGCTGTTTTTT. The rearrangement uses TRBV4-3 and TRBJ2-2, with TRBD2 matching over 7 bases. This CDR3 spans 17 amino acids. Germline lookup yields CDR1 LGHNA and CDR2 YSLEER. Trimming at V came to 0 bases and at J to 5 bases, leaving 9 bases not matched to a gene.

The chain employs TRBV11-2 and TRBJ2-3; D uncertain. The germline V gene encodes CDR1 SGHAT and CDR2 FQNNGV. This CDR3 has 13 amino acids. V shed 8 bases and J shed 1 base, with 10 bases lying between them. The CDR3 DNA reads as TGTGCCAGCCGTACCTACCGCACAGATACGCAGTATTTT. This codes for CASRTYRTDTQYF.

This chain joins TRBV2 and TRBJ1-5; 8 bases fit TRBD1. The V segment lost 7 bases and the J segment 6 bases; nucleotides outside the gene matches: 8. This CDR3 is built from 14 residues. Germline V lookup: CDR1 SNHLY, CDR2 FYNNEI. The CDR3 sequence: CASKGQGGPQPQHF. In DNA, the CDR3 is TGTGCCAGCAAAGGACAGGGCGGTCCTCAGCCCCAGCATTTT.

In this sample, this clone turned up once. The chain carries TRBV2 and TRBJ2-3; D unresolved. Trimming took 1 base from V and 3 from J, leaving 8 bases between them. The CDR3 length is 14 residues. In germline, CDR1 is SNHLY, CDR2 FYNNEI. In DNA form, the CDR3 reads TGTGCCAGCAGTGAAGGTGGCCCGACAGATACGCAGTATTTT. This gives the protein CASSEGGPTDTQYF.

The chain has TRBV21-1 and TRBJ2-7. TRBV21-1 is termed a pseudogene. CDR3 length: 16 amino acids. The CDR3 coding sequence is TGTGCCAGCAGGGGGTTCATGTTCCTTCCAACCTACGAGCAGTACGTC. It encodes CASRGFMFLPTYEQYV.

V usage is TRBV18 and J usage is TRBJ2-1; D is perhaps TRBD1 (5 bases). The V gene's germline CDR1 is KGHSH and CDR2 LQKENI. V dropped 0 bases and J dropped 5 bases, with 8 bases sitting between them. The CDR3 loop spans 14 amino acids. The DNA for the CDR3 is TGTGCCAGCTCACCACCGGCAGGGAACAATGAGCAGTTCTTC. Protein product: CASSPPAGNNEQFF.